This section outlines one T cell receptor beta chain sequence together with its context. The entry originates in a study of blood T cell repertoires in COVID-19. Methods used by the authors: Cell counts per sample came from amplifying reference gene primers. The method was immunoSEQ multiplex PCR; TCRdb's version includes in-frame clones alone and lacks a portion of them. That table supplies the V and J calls and clone size; D and trimming were determined from the DNA. Of about 120,000 clones detected, around four fifths appear once; the ten largest clones hold approximately 6.3%. The V end lost 4 bases, the J end lost 5 bases, and 15 bases lay between the germline ends. The CDR3 is made up of 15 amino acids. Germline V gene data show CDR1 as SGHNT and CDR2 as YYREEE (reference sequence).

Sequenced: peripheral blood. This chain links TRBV5-4 with TRBJ1-4; tentatively, D is TRBD1 (5 bases). The sequence was obtained from a man older than 75 with active or convalescent COVID-19. As DNA, the CDR3 is TGTGCCAGCAGCGTTGGGACGGCGGGGAATGAAAAACTGTTTTTT. Translating gives CASSVGTAGNEKLFF.